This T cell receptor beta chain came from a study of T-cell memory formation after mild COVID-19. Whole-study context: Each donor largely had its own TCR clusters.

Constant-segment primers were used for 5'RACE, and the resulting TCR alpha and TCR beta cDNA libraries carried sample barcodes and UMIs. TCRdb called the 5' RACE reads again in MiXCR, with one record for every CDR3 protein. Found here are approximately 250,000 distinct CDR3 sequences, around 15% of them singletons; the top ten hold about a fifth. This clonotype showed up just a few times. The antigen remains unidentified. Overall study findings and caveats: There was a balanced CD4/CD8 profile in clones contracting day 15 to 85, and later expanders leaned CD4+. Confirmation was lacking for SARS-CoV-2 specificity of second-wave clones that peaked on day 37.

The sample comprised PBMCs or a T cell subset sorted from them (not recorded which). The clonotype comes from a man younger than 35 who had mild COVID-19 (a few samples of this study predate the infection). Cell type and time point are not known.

The CDR3 loop is CASTSGGGPAGAQFF. The CDR3 nucleotides read TGTGCCAGCACCTCTGGGGGAGGGCCGGCGGGGGCGCAGTTCTTC. The chain employs TRBV27 and TRBJ2-1, with D possibly TRBD2 on 7 matching bases. The CDR3 is 15 residues long. Deletions cut 7 bases from V and 12 bases from J, with 25 bases between. Germline loops: CDR1 MNHEY, CDR2 SMNVEV (reference sequence).